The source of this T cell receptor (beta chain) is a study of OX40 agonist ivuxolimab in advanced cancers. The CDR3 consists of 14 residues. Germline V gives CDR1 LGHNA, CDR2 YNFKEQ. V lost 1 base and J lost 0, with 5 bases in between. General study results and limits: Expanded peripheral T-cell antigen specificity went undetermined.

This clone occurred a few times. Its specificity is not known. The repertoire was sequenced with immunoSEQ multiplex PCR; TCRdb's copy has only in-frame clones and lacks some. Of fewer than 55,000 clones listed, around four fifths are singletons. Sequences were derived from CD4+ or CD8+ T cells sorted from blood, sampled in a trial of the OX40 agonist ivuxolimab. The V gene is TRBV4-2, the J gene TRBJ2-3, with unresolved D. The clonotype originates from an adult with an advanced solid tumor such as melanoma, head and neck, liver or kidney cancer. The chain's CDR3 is CASSQGDSTDTQYF. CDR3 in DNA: TGTGCCAGCAGCCAAGGGGATAGCACAGATACGCAGTATTTT.